These 9 T cell receptor beta chains originate from one sample sequenced in a study of neurological immune-mediated disorders. TCRdb recomputed calls from the 5' RACE reads with MiXCR, one row per CDR3 protein. The sample includes fewer than 35,000 distinct CDR3 sequences, about 4.8% of them seen just once. Specimen: PBMCs. These receptors were obtained from a man younger than 35 in good health.

This clonotype was found many times. This CDR3 is CASSSDTAGGTEAFF. CDR3 nucleotide sequence: TGCGCCAGCAGCAGTGACACGGCGGGGGGGACTGAAGCTTTCTTT. The genes are TRBV5-1 and TRBJ1-1; maybe TRBD1 (5 bases). The CDR3 runs to 15 residues. Trimming cost V 4 bases and J 5 bases, with 18 bases left between them. In germline, CDR1 is SGHRS, CDR2 YFSETQ.

This clonotype has a count of ten or more. The rearrangement joins TRBV7-9 to TRBJ2-1, with D unresolved. Germline CDR1 is SEHNR and CDR2 is FQNEAQ (reference sequence). The CDR3 covers 14 residues. Trimming cost V 1 base and J 8 bases, with 12 bases left between them. As DNA, the CDR3 is TGTGCCAGCAGCTTAGTTAGCCGGTTCGATGAGCAGTTCTTC. Encoded protein: CASSLVSRFDEQFF.

This clonotype was observed a handful of times. CDR3 region: CASSTTPRTSYGYTF. The CDR3 coding sequence is TGTGCCAGCTCAACGACCCCCCGTACAAGCTATGGCTACACCTTC. The rearrangement joins TRBV18 to TRBJ1-2; D gene uncertain. The CDR3 runs 15 residues. CDR1 and CDR2 (germline): KGHSH, LQKENI. Trimming shortened V by 5 bases and J by 4 bases, and 17 bases separated the two germline ends.

The chain employs TRBV10-3 and TRBJ1-1, with D tentatively TRBD1 (5 bases). Trimming took off 7 bases at V and 5 bases at J, with 17 bases between the two ends. The germline V gene encodes CDR1 ENHRY and CDR2 SYGVKD. The CDR3 runs 14 residues. Here the CDR3 reads CAINLTPEGTEAFF. DNA of the CDR3: TGTGCCATCAACTTGACACCCGAGGGGACTGAAGCTTTCTTT.

This clonotype was recorded many times. V usage is TRBV7-2 and J usage is TRBJ2-5; D possibly corresponds to TRBD2 (5 bases). V was clipped by 3 bases and J by 3 bases, with 8 bases between them. Germline CDR1 is SGHTA and CDR2 is FQGNSA. This CDR3 contains 13 residues. The CDR3 is CASSFYGEETQYF. CDR3 sequence (DNA): TGTGCCAGCAGCTTCTACGGGGAAGAGACCCAGTACTTC.

This clonotype showed up many times. The gene calls are TRBV5-4 and TRBJ2-7; 7 bases match TRBD1. The V gene's germline CDR1 is SGHNT and CDR2 YYREEE (reference sequence). The CDR3 covers 13 residues. The V segment lost 4 bases and the J segment 2 bases; nucleotides outside the gene matches: 3. As DNA, the CDR3 is TGTGCCAGCAGCGGGGACAGTACCTACGAGCAGTACTTC. Its protein product is CASSGDSTYEQYF.

This clonotype was seen at least ten times. V usage is TRBV4-3 and J usage is TRBJ2-7, with a tentative D call TRBD2 (5 bases). Trimming removed 3 bases from V and 2 bases from J, with 11 bases in between. The germline V gene encodes CDR1 LGHNA and CDR2 YSLEER. The CDR3 is made up of 14 amino acids. The CDR3 bases are TGCGCCAGCAGCCAGGTCTCGGGGACCTACGAGCAGTACTTC. Amino acid sequence: CASSQVSGTYEQYF.

This clonotype was detected ten times or more. The chain uses TRBV4-3 and TRBJ2-2; no definite D call. The CDR3 length is 12 residues. Germline V lookup: CDR1 LGHNA, CDR2 YSLEER. V was pared by 6 bases and J by 4 bases, with 6 bases between. Written as DNA, the CDR3 is TGCGCCAGCAGAACTTTCACCGGGGAGCTGTTTTTT. It encodes CASRTFTGELFF.

This clonotype was counted at least ten times. V is TRBV4-2 and J is TRBJ2-3; D unclear. Germline V gene sequence: CDR1 LGHNA, CDR2 YNFKEQ. V was pared by 0 bases and J by 11 bases, with 12 bases between. The CDR3 runs to 13 residues. The DNA of the CDR3 is TGTGCCAGCAGCCAAGAGGGTCAGAAGGGGCAGTATTTT. This translates into CASSQEGQKGQYF.